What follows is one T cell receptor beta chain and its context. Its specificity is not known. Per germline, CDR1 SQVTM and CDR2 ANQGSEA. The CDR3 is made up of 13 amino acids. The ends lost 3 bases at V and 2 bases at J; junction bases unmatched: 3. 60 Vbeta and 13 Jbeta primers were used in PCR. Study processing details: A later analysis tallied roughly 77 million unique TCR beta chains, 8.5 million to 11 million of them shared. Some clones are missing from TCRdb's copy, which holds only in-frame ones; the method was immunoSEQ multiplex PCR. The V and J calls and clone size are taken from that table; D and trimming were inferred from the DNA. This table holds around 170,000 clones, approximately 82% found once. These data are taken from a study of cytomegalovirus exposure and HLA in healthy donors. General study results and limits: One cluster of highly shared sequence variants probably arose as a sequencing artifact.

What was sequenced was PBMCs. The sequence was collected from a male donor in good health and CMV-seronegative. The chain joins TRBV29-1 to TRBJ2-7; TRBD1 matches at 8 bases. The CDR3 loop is CSVEGQDPYEQYF. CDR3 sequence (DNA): TGCAGCGTTGAGGGACAGGATCCCTACGAGCAGTACTTC.